The next 27 T cell receptor beta chains were all read from a single sample in a study of CD8 T cells in Susac syndrome. RNA amounts of roughly 0.45 to 1 ug underwent reverse transcription with random hexamers. TCRdb re-called the immunoSEQ multiplex PCR reads through MiXCR, storing one row per CDR3 protein. This sample has about 120,000 distinct CDR3 sequences, with about 93% found just once. The sequencing sample was made of CD4+ T cells from PBMCs. All receptors come from a human donor in good health.

The count of this clonotype is one. The chain has TRBV4-2 and TRBJ2-3; the match to TRBD2 covers 11 bases. The ends lost 5 bases at V and 5 bases at J; junction bases unmatched: 15. The CDR3 runs 18 residues. Germline CDR1 is LGHNA and CDR2 is YNFKEQ. The CDR3 loop reads CASSAQGTSGRYKDTQYF. The CDR3 DNA follows: TGTGCCAGCAGCGCCCAAGGAACTAGCGGGAGATACAAAGATACGCAGTATTTT.

The chain employs TRBV12-3 or TRBV12-4 and TRBJ1-2; 12 bases align to TRBD1. V was pared by 6 bases and J by 8 bases, with 10 bases of the junction left unmatched. This CDR3 has 15 amino acids. The CDR3 reads CASSRGQGASRGYTF. The CDR3 bases are TGTGCCAGCAGCCGGGGACAGGGGGCTTCACGGGGCTACACCTTC.

The rearrangement links TRBV6-6 to TRBJ2-7; 7 positions agree with TRBD2. V was pared by 10 bases and J by 6 bases, with 6 bases of the junction left unmatched. CDR1 and CDR2 from the germline V gene are MNHNY and SVGAGI (reference sequence). This CDR3 spans 11 amino acids. This chain's CDR3 is CATGGGVEQYF. The CDR3, as DNA: TGTGCCACGGGTGGGGGGGTCGAGCAGTACTTC.

This chain joins TRBV19 and TRBJ1-5, with D possibly being TRBD1 (5 bases). The CDR3 totals 15 residues. Per germline, CDR1 LNHDA and CDR2 SQIVND (reference sequence). Trimming shortened V by 1 base and J by 2 bases, and 9 bases separated the two germline ends. The chain's CDR3 is CASSIAGSGNQPQHF. The DNA for the CDR3 is TGTGCCAGTAGTATAGCAGGGTCGGGCAATCAGCCCCAGCATTTT. Filled out from reference TRBV19 and TRBJ1-5, the complete variable domain reads DGGITQSPKYLFRKEGQNVTLSCEQNLNHDAMYWYRQDPGQGLRLIYYSQIVNDFQKGDIAEGYSVSREKKESFPLTVTSAQKNPTAFYLCASSIAGSGNQPQHFGDGTRLSIL.

The chain links TRBV6-2 or TRBV6-3 to TRBJ2-1; D possibly uses TRBD1 or TRBD2 (5 bases each). Trimming pared 2 bases from V and 3 bases from J, leaving 11 bases between. The germline V gene encodes CDR1 MNHEY and CDR2 SVGEGT. The CDR3 contains 15 residues. The CDR3 bases are TGTGCCAGCAGTTACGGGACCCACGGCTACAATGAGCAGTTCTTC. It is translated as CASSYGTHGYNEQFF.

The chain has TRBV5-6 and TRBJ1-5; D uncertain. Germline V gene data show CDR1 as SGHDT and CDR2 as YYEEEE. This CDR3 is 17 amino acids long. The V end was cut by 1 base, the J end by 0 bases, with 14 bases between. The CDR3 sequence is CASSLHSRTDSNQPQHF. The DNA of the CDR3 is TGTGCCAGCAGCTTGCACAGTCGGACTGATAGCAATCAGCCCCAGCATTTT.

The chain uses TRBV10-2 and TRBJ1-1; possibly TRBD1 for D (5 bases). V dropped 7 bases and J dropped 3 bases, with 9 bases sitting between them. The CDR3 runs 12 residues. CDR1 is WSHSY, CDR2 SAAADI, per germline. The CDR3 DNA reads TGCGCCAGCACCAGACAGCACACTGAAGCTTTCTTT. Translation gives CASTRQHTEAFF.

The chain carries TRBV24-1 and TRBJ2-6; no firm D call. The CDR3 has 13 residues. V shed 7 bases and J shed 0 bases, with 3 bases lying between them. CDR1 is KGHDR, CDR2 SFDVKD, per germline. In nucleotides, the CDR3 is TGTGCCACCAGGAGCTCTGGGGCCAACGTCCTGACTTTC. Amino acids: CATRSSGANVLTF.

The chain combines TRBV12-5 with TRBJ2-1; TRBD2 aligns across 8 bases. The CDR3 spans 14 residues. With 6 bases clipped from V and 8 bases from J, the junction kept 9 bases outside the gene matches. Germline V gene sequence: CDR1 LGHNT, CDR2 FRNRAP. This chain's CDR3 is CASGNPGLGDEQFF. CDR3 nucleotide sequence: TGTGCTAGTGGAAACCCGGGACTAGGGGATGAGCAGTTCTTC. The complete variable domain, with remaining parts taken from reference TRBV12-5 and TRBJ2-1, reads DARVTQTPRHKVTEMGQEVTMRCQPILGHNTVFWYRQTMMQGLELLAYFRNRAPLDDSGMPKDRFSAEMPDATLATLKIQPSEPRDSAVYFCASGNPGLGDEQFFGPGTRLTVL.

V is TRBV4-3 and J is TRBJ2-7; D is undetermined. V was cut by 0 bases and J by 2 bases, with 14 bases left in between. Germline loops: CDR1 LGHNA, CDR2 YSLEER. The CDR3 extends over 16 amino acids. For the CDR3, the DNA is TGCGCCAGCAGCCAAGATCTGGCAGTGACGACCTACGAGCAGTACTTC. Translated: CASSQDLAVTTYEQYF.

The chain uses TRBV12-3 or TRBV12-4 and TRBJ2-7; D might be TRBD1 (5 bases). V lost 2 bases and J lost 5, with 16 bases in between. This CDR3 has 15 amino acids. The CDR3 spells CASSLRLGASDEQYF. In DNA form, the CDR3 reads TGTGCCAGCAGTTTAAGGTTAGGGGCTTCGGACGAGCAGTACTTC.

This chain links TRBV20-1 with TRBJ2-2, with no clear D. V was pared by 0 bases and J by 5 bases, with 4 bases between. The germline V gene encodes CDR1 DFQATT and CDR2 SNEGSKA (reference sequence). This CDR3 is 12 amino acids long. The CDR3 bases are TGCAGTGCTAGAGATCTAACCGGGGAGCTGTTTTTT. This translates into CSARDLTGELFF.

The V call is TRBV30, the J call TRBJ2-3, with TRBD2 identical over 11 bases. Trimming removed 2 bases from V and 4 bases from J; junction bases left unmatched: 5. This CDR3 is built from 15 residues. Germline V CDR1 and CDR2: GTSNPN, SVGIG (reference sequence). DNA for the CDR3: TGTGCCTGGAGTTATTTAGCGGGGGGGTCAGATACGCAGTATTTT. This sequence encodes CAWSYLAGGSDTQYF.

The V gene is TRBV29-1, the J gene TRBJ2-3; D assignment may be TRBD1 or TRBD2 (5 bases each). The CDR3 spans 15 residues. Germline values: CDR1 SQVTM, CDR2 ANQGSEA. Trimming stripped 4 bases from V and 2 bases from J, with 16 bases between. CDR3 protein: CSVVRGVVITDTQYF. The DNA for the CDR3 is TGCAGCGTTGTAAGGGGAGTGGTAATCACAGATACGCAGTATTTT.

This CDR3 is CASSVVGNTGELFF. CDR3 nucleotide sequence: TGTGCCAGCAGCGTAGTGGGAAACACCGGGGAGCTGTTTTTT. The rearrangement links TRBV9 to TRBJ2-2; D uncertain. The CDR3 covers 14 residues. V lost 0 bases and J 2 bases, leaving 5 bases between the germline ends. Germline assignment: CDR1 SGDLS and CDR2 YYNGEE. The full variable domain, in which reference TRBV9 and TRBJ2-2 provide the parts outside the CDR3, is DSGVTQTPKHLITATGQRVTLRCSPRSGDLSVYWYQQSLDQGLQFLIQYYNGEERAKGNILERFSAQQFPDLHSELNLSSLELGDSALYFCASSVVGNTGELFFGEGSRLTVL.

This chain connects TRBV6-1 to TRBJ2-5, with 11 bases lining up with TRBD1. This CDR3 region has 15 residues. Trimming removed 0 bases from V and 4 bases from J; junction bases left unmatched: 1. Germline CDR1 is MNHNS and CDR2 is SASEGT. The CDR3 sequence is CASSEAGTGGETQYF. The CDR3 nucleotides are TGTGCCAGCAGTGAAGCAGGGACAGGGGGAGAGACCCAGTACTTC.

The rearrangement joins TRBV5-1 to TRBJ2-7; TRBD1 is a possible D gene (6 bases). CDR1 and CDR2 from the germline V gene are SGHRS and YFSETQ. Trimming cost V 4 bases and J 6 bases, with 14 bases left between them. This CDR3 is 13 amino acids long. The CDR3 region has the DNA TGCGCCAGCAGCCCCGAAACAGGGTTCGAGCAGTACTTC. Protein product: CASSPETGFEQYF.

The CDR3 DNA reads as TGTGCCAGCAGCCTTCTCCCCCACGACGAGCAGTACTTC. Encoded protein: CASSLLPHDEQYF. The chain carries TRBV7-6 and TRBJ2-7, with D unclear. V was cut by 5 bases and J by 5 bases, with 13 bases left in between. Per germline, CDR1 SGHVS and CDR2 FNYEAQ. The CDR3 length is 13 residues. The full variable domain, in which reference TRBV7-6 and TRBJ2-7 provide the parts outside the CDR3, is GAGVSQSPRYKVTKRGQDVALRCDPISGHVSLYWYRQALGQGPEFLTYFNYEAQQDKSGLPNDRFSAERPEGSISTLTIQRTEQRDSAMYRCASSLLPHDEQYFGPGTRLTVT.

The chain recombines TRBV19 with TRBJ2-6, with D tentatively TRBD1 or TRBD2 (5 bases each). Trimming took off 6 bases at V and 4 bases at J, with 16 bases between the two ends. Germline assignment: CDR1 LNHDA and CDR2 SQIVND (reference sequence). The CDR3 is made up of 16 amino acids. DNA of the CDR3: TGTGCCAGTAGATCCGGGACCCCGGCGGGGGCCAACGTCCTGACTTTC. It specifies CASRSGTPAGANVLTF.

The chain links TRBV12-3 or TRBV12-4 to TRBJ2-1; 7 nucleotides agree with TRBD2. Trimming took 3 bases from V and 2 from J; bases not matched to a gene: 7. The CDR3 loop spans 16 amino acids. CDR3 DNA sequence: TGTGCCAGCAGTTTTGAGTCTAGCGGTGCCTACAATGAGCAGTTCTTC. Its translation: CASSFESSGAYNEQFF.

This sequence joins TRBV30 and TRBJ2-3, with D perhaps TRBD2 (5 bases). Looked up from germline, CDR1 is GTSNPN and CDR2 is SVGIG (reference sequence). V dropped 4 bases and J dropped 5 bases, with 13 bases sitting between them. This CDR3 has 13 residues. Written as DNA, the CDR3 is TGTGCCTGGACTATCGGGATCGTAGATACGCAGTATTTT. Protein: CAWTIGIVDTQYF.

This chain links TRBV6-2 or TRBV6-3 with TRBJ2-1, with TRBD2 matching over 9 bases. Germline CDR1 is MNHEY and CDR2 is SVGEGT. The CDR3 covers 18 residues. With V trimmed by 2 bases and J by 1 base, 9 bases remained unmatched. The CDR3 loop reads CASSYGGWREGSYNEQFF. DNA of the CDR3: TGTGCCAGCAGTTACGGGGGCTGGCGGGAGGGTTCCTACAATGAGCAGTTCTTC.

This chain's CDR3 is CASHTGNTEAFF. The CDR3 DNA reads as TGCGCCAGCCACACAGGGAATACTGAAGCTTTCTTT. The gene calls are TRBV10-2 and TRBJ1-1; D is possibly TRBD1 (6 bases). Trimming stripped 8 bases from V and 5 bases from J, with 12 bases between. This CDR3 is built from 12 residues. The V gene's germline CDR1 is WSHSY and CDR2 SAAADI.

The chain recombines TRBV30 with TRBJ2-1; no clear D. Germline V gene sequence: CDR1 GTSNPN, CDR2 SVGIG (reference sequence). V lost 2 bases to trimming and J lost 0 bases, with 8 bases between them. There are 14 residues in the CDR3. This CDR3 reads CAWSFFSSYNEQFF. CDR3 nucleotide sequence: TGTGCCTGGAGTTTCTTTAGCTCCTACAATGAGCAGTTCTTC.

The rearrangement links TRBV30 to TRBJ2-3; D unresolved. CDR1 is GTSNPN, CDR2 SVGIG, per germline (reference sequence). Trimming left V 1 base short and J 9 bases short, with 11 bases between. The CDR3 extends over 12 amino acids. The CDR3 bases are TGTGCCTGGAGTGAGGCCGAGGTGACGCAGTATTTT. Translated: CAWSEAEVTQYF.

This chain uses TRBV3-1 with TRBJ2-3, with unresolved D. The V gene's germline CDR1 is LGHDT and CDR2 YNNKEL (reference sequence). The CDR3 totals 13 residues. Between the trimmed V and J ends, which lost 4 bases and 0 bases, there was a span of 5 bases. The CDR3 sequence: CASSLSSTDTQYF. The CDR3, as DNA: TGTGCCAGCAGCCTTTCGAGCACAGATACGCAGTATTTT.

This clonotype was found a few times. The J gene is TRBJ2-7, the V gene TRBV5-1; the D is unclear. This CDR3 has 14 residues. Trimming cost V 0 bases and J 2 bases, with 9 bases left between them. Germline loops: CDR1 SGHRS, CDR2 YFSETQ. The CDR3 spells CASSLAGSAYEQYF. The CDR3 DNA is TGCGCCAGCAGCTTGGCCGGCAGTGCCTACGAGCAGTACTTC.